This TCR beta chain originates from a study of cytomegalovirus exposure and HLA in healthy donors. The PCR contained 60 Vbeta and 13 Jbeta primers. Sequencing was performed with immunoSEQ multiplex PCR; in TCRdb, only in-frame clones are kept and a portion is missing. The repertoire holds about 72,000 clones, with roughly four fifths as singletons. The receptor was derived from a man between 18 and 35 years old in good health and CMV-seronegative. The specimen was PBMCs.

CDR3 amino acids: CASSFNSPGQFF. CDR3 in DNA: TGTGCCAGCAGCTTTAACTCCCCAGGGCAGTTCTTC. This sequence joins TRBV11-1 and TRBJ2-1; D unresolved. Trimming took 3 bases from V and 12 from J, leaving 12 bases between them. CDR1 and CDR2 (germline): SGHAT, FQDESV (reference sequence). The CDR3 spans 12 residues.